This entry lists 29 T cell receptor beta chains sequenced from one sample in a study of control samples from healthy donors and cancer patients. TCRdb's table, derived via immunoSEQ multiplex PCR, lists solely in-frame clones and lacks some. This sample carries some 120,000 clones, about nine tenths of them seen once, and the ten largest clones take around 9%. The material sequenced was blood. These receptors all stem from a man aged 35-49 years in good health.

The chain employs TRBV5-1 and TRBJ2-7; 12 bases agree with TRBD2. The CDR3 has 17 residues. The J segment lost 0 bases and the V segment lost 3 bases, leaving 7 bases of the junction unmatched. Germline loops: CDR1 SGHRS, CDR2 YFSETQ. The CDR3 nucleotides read TGCGCCAGCAGCTCCGGACTAGCGGGGATCTACTCCTACGAGCAGTACTTC. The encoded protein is CASSSGLAGIYSYEQYF.

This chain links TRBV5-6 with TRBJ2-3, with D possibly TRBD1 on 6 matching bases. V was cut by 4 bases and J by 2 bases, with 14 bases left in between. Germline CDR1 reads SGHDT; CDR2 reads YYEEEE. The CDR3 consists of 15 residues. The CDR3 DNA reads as TGTGCCAGCAGCCGCATGGACAGCCCCACAGATACGCAGTATTTT. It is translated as CASSRMDSPTDTQYF.

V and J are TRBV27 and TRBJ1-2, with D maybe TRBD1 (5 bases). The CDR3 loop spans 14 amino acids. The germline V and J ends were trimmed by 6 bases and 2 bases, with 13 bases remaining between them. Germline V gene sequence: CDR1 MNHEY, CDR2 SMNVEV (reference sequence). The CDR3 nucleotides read TGTGCCAGCAGGGGCCGGTGGGGCAACTATGGCTACACCTTC. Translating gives CASRGRWGNYGYTF.

Here the CDR3 reads CASRTNRGNYTF. In DNA, the CDR3 is TGTGCCAGCAGGACGAACAGGGGAAACTACACCTTC. V usage is TRBV7-8 and J usage is TRBJ1-2, with 7 bases that match TRBD1. This CDR3 is 12 amino acids long. V was clipped by 6 bases and J by 10 bases; unmatched bases: 8. Germline V gene data show CDR1 as SGHVS and CDR2 as FQNEAQ.

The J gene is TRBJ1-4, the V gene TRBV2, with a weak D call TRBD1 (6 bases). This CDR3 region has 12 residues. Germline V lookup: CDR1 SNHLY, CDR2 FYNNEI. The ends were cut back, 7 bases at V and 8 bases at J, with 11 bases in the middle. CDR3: CASIPGGEKLFF. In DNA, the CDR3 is TGTGCCAGCATCCCCGGGGGCGAAAAACTGTTTTTT.

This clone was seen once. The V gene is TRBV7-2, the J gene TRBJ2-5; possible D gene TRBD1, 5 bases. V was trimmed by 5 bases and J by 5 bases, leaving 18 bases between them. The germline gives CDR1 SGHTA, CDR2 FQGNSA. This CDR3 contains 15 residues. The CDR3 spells CASSIRQLGMETQYF. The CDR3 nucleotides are TGTGCCAGCAGCATACGACAGCTGGGGATGGAGACCCAGTACTTC.

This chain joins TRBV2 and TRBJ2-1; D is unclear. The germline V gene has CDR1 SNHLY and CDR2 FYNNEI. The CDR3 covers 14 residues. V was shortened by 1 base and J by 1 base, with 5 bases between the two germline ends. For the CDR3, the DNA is TGTGCCAGCAGTGAAGGGGATTCCTACAATGAGCAGTTCTTC. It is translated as CASSEGDSYNEQFF.

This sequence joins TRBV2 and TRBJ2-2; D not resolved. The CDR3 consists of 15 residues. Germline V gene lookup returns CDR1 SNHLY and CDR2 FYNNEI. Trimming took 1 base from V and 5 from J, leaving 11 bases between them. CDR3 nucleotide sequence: TGTGCCAGCAGTGAAGGATCGTATAGAACCGGGGAGCTGTTTTTT. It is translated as CASSEGSYRTGELFF.

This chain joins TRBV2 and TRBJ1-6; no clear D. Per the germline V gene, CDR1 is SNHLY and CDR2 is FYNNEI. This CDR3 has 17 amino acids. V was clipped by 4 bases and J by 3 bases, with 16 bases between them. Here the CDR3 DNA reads TGTGCCAGCAGTGCCAACGGCTACCCCAACTATAATTCACCCCTCCACTTT. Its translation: CASSANGYPNYNSPLHF.

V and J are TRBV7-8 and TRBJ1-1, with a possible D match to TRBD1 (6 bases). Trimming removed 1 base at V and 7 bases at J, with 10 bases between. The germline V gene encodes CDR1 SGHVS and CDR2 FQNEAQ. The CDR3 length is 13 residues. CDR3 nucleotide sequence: TGTGCCAGCAGCTTAGAGTTCAGGGGTGAAGCTTTCTTT. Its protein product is CASSLEFRGEAFF.

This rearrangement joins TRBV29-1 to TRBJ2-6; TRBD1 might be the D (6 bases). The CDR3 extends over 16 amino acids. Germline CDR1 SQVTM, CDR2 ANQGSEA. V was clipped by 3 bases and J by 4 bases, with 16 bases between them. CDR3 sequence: CSVDAGDGGGANVLTF. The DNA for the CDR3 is TGCAGCGTTGATGCCGGGGATGGGGGCGGGGCCAACGTCCTGACTTTC.

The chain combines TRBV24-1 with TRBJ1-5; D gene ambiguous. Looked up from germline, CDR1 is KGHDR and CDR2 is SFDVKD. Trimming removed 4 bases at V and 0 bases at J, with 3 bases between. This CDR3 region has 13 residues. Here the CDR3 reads CATSDGSNQPQHF. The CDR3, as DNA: TGTGCCACCAGTGACGGTAGCAATCAGCCCCAGCATTTT.

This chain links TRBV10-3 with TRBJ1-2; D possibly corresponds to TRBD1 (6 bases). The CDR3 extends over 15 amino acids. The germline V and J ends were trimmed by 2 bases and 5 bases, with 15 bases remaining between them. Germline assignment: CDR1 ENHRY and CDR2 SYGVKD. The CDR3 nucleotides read TGTGCCATCAGTGAGCTGATGGGGGACATATATGGCTACACCTTC. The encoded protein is CAISELMGDIYGYTF.

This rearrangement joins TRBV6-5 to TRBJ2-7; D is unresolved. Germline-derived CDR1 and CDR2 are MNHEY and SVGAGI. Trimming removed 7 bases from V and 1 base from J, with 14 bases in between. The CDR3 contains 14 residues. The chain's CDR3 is CASTRSARSYEQYF. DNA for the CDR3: TGTGCCAGCACCCGATCCGCCAGGTCCTACGAGCAGTACTTC.

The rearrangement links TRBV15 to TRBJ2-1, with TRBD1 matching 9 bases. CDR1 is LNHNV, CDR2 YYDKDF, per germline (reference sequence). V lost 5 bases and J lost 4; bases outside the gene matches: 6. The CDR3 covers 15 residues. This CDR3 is CATSFRDRAYNEQFF. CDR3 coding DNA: TGTGCCACCAGCTTCCGGGACAGGGCTTACAATGAGCAGTTCTTC.

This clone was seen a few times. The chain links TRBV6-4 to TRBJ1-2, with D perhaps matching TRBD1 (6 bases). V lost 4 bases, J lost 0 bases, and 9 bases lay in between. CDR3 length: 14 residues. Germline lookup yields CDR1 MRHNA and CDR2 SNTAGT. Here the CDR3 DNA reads TGTGCCAGCAGTGTGGGGACATCTAACTATGGCTACACCTTC. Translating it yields CASSVGTSNYGYTF.

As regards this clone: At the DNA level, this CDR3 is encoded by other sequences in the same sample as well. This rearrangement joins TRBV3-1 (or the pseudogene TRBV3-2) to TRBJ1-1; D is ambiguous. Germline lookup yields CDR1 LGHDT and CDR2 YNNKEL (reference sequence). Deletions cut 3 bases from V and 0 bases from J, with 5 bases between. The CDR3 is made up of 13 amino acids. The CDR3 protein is CASSQGLNTEAFF. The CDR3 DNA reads TGTGCCAGCAGCCAGGGCTTGAACACTGAAGCTTTCTTT.

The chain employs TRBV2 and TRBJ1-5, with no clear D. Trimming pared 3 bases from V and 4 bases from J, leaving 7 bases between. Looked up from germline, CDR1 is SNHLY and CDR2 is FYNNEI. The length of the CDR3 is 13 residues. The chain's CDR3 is CASSELRNQPQHF. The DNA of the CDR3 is TGTGCCAGCAGTGAGTTAAGAAATCAGCCCCAGCATTTT.

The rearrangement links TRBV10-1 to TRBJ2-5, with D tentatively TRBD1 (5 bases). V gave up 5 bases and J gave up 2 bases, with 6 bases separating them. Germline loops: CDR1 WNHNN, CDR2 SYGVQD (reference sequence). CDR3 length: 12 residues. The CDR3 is CASSPGQETQYF. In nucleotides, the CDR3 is TGCGCCAGCAGTCCAGGGCAAGAGACCCAGTACTTC.

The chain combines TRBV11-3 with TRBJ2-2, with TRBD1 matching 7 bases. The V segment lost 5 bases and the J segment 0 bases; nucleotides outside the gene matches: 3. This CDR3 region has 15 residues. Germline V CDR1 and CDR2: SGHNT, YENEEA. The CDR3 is CASSPDRPNTGELFF. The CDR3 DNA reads TGTGCCAGCAGCCCGGACAGGCCGAACACCGGGGAGCTGTTTTTT.

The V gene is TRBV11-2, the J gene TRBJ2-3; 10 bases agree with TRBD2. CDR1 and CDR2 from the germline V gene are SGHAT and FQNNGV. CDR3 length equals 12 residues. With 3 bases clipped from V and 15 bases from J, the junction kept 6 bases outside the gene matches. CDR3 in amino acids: CASSFSGGPPYF. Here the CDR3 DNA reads TGTGCCAGCAGCTTTAGCGGGGGGCCCCCTTATTTT.

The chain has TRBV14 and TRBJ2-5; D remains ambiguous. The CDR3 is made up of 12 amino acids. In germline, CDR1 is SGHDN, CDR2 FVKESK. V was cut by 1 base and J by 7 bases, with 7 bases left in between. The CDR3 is CASSQVGWTQYF. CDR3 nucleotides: TGTGCCAGCAGCCAAGTCGGTTGGACCCAGTACTTC.

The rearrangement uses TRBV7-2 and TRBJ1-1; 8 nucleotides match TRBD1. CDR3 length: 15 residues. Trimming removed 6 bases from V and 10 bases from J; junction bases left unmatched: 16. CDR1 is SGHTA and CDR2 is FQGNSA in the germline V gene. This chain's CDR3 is CASSSQGQGALVAFF. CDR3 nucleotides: TGTGCCAGCAGTTCCCAAGGGCAGGGGGCCCTTGTAGCTTTCTTT.

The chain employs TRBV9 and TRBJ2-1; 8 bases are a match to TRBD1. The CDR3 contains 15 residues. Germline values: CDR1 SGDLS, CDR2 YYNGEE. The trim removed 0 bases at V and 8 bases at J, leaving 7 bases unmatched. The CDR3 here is CASSVGTGISDEQFF. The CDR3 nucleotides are TGTGCCAGCAGCGTAGGGACAGGGATTTCCGATGAGCAGTTCTTC. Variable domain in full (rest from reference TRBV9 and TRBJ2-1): DSGVTQTPKHLITATGQRVTLRCSPRSGDLSVYWYQQSLDQGLQFLIQYYNGEERAKGNILERFSAQQFPDLHSELNLSSLELGDSALYFCASSVGTGISDEQFFGPGTRLTVL.

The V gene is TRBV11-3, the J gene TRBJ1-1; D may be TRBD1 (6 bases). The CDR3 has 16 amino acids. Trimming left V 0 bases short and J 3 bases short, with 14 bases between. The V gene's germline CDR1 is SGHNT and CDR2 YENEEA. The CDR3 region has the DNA TGTGCCAGCAGCTTAGATAAGTGGGAGGGGGACACTGAAGCTTTCTTT. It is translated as CASSLDKWEGDTEAFF.

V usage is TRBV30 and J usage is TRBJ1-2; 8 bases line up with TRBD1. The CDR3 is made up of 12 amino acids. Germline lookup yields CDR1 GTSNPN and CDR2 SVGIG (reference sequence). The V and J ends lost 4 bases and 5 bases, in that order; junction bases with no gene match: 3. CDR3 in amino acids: CAWTTGGYGYTF. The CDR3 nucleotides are TGTGCCTGGACCACAGGGGGGTATGGCTACACCTTC.

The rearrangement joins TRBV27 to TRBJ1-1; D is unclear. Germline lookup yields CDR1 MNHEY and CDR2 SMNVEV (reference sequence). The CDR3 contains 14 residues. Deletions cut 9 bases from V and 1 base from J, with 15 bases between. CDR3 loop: CASKPTSGNTEAFF. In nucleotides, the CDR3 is TGTGCCAGTAAACCTACCTCAGGGAACACTGAAGCTTTCTTT.

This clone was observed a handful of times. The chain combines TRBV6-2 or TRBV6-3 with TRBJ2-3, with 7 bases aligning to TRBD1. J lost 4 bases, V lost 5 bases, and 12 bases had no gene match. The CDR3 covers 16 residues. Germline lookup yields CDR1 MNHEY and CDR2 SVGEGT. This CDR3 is CASSLTRGRVADTQYF. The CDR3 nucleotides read TGTGCCAGCAGTCTCACTAGGGGGCGGGTAGCAGATACGCAGTATTTT.

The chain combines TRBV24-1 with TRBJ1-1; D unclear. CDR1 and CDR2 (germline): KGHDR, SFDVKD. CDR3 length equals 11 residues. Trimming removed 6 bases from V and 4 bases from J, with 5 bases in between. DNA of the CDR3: TGTGCCACCAGTCTGGGCACTGAAGCTTTCTTT. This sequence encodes CATSLGTEAFF.